The next 5 T cell receptor beta chains were all read from a single sample in a study of cytomegalovirus exposure and HLA in healthy donors. Here immunoSEQ multiplex PCR was the method, and the copy in TCRdb shows in-frame clones only, minus some. The data show about 56,000 clones, roughly 93% seen once. Sequencing was performed on PBMCs. The receptor set was obtained from a woman aged 18-29 years in good health and CMV-seropositive.

This chain uses TRBV5-1 with TRBJ2-3, with TRBD1 as a possible D gene (6 bases). The length of the CDR3 is 15 residues. Trimming shortened V by 5 bases and J by 2 bases, and 15 bases separated the two germline ends. The germline gives CDR1 SGHRS, CDR2 YFSETQ. The CDR3 region has the DNA TGCGCCAGCAGATTTGGGACACCCGACACAGATACGCAGTATTTT. Its translation is CASRFGTPDTDTQYF.

The V and J genes are TRBV10-3 and TRBJ2-5; TRBD2 agrees at 15 bases. This CDR3 comprises 17 residues. Germline V gene data show CDR1 as ENHRY and CDR2 as SYGVKD. The ends lost 7 bases at V and 0 bases at J; junction bases unmatched: 6. The CDR3 reads CAINPGTSGGHQETQYF. The CDR3 DNA follows: TGTGCCATCAACCCTGGGACTAGCGGGGGGCACCAAGAGACCCAGTACTTC.

The rearrangement uses TRBV4-1 and TRBJ1-2; TRBD1 might be the D (5 bases). The V gene lost 3 bases and the J gene lost 6 bases, with 14 bases spanning the gap. The CDR3 runs to 14 residues. CDR1 and CDR2 (germline): MGHRA, YSYEKL. The CDR3 spells CASSQENRIDGYTF. DNA of the CDR3: TGCGCCAGCAGCCAGGAAAACAGGATAGATGGCTACACCTTC.

The genes are TRBV5-6 and TRBJ1-1, with D possibly matching TRBD1 (6 bases). This CDR3 is 14 amino acids long. The germline CDR1 and CDR2 sequences are SGHDT and YYEEEE. V was cut by 2 bases and J by 3 bases, with 11 bases left in between. CDR3: CASSFTGSHTEAFF. In DNA form, the CDR3 reads TGTGCCAGCAGCTTTACAGGGTCTCACACTGAAGCTTTCTTT.

The gene calls are TRBV6-5 and TRBJ1-6, with 8 bases identical to TRBD1. The CDR3 runs 16 residues. Losses at the gene ends were 2 bases for V and 5 bases for J; bases not matched to a gene: 5. CDR1 is MNHEY, CDR2 SVGAGI, per germline. CDR3 nucleotides: TGTGCCAGCAGTTACCGGACAGGGCTGGATAATTCACCCCTCCACTTT. As protein: CASSYRTGLDNSPLHF.